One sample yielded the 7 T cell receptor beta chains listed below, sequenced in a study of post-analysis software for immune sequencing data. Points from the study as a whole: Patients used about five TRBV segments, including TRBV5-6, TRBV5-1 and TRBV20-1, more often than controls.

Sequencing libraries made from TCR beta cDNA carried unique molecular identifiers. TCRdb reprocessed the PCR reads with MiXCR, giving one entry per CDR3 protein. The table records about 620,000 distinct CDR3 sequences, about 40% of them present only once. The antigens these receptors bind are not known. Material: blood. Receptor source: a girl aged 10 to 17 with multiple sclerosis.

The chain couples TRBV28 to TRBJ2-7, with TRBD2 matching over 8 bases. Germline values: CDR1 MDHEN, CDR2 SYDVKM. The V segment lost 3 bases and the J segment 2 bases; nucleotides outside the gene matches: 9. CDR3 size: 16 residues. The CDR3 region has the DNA TGTGCCAGCAGTTTCCGGGGGGGCAGGGAAGCCTACGAGCAGTACTTC. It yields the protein CASSFRGGREAYEQYF. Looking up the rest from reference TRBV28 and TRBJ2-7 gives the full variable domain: DVKVTQSSRYLVKRTGEKVFLECVQDMDHENMFWYRQDPGLGLRLIYFSYDVKMKEKGDIPEGYSVSREKKERFSLILESASTNQTSMYLCASSFRGGREAYEQYFGPGTRLTVT.

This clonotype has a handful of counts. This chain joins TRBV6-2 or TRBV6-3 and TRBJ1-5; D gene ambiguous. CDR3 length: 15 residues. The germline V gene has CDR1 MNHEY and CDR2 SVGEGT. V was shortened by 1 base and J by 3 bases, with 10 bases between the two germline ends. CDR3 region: CASSYWTEINQPQHF. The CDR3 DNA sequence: TGTGCCAGCAGTTACTGGACGGAGATCAATCAGCCCCAGCATTTT.

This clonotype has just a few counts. CDR3 in DNA: TGTGCCAGCAGCCGCCCCTCTAGGTCTAATGAGCAGTTCTTC. As protein: CASSRPSRSNEQFF. The chain links TRBV12-3 or TRBV12-4 to TRBJ2-1; D remains ambiguous. This CDR3 contains 14 residues. With 6 bases removed from V and 7 bases from J, the gap between germline ends came to 16 bases.

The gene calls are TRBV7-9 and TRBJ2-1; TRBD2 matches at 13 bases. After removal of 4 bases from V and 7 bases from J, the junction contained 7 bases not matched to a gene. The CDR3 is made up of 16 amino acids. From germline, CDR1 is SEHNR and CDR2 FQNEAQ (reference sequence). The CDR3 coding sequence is TGTGCCAGCAGCTCGAAGGGGACTAGCGGGATGAATGAGCAGTTCTTC. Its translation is CASSSKGTSGMNEQFF.

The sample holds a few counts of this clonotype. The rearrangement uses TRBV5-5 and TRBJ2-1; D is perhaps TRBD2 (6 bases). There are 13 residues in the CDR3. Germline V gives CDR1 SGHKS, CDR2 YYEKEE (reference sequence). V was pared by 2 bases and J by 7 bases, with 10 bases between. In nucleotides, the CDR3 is TGTGCCAGCAGCTTTAGACTAGTAAATGAGCAGTTCTTC. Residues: CASSFRLVNEQFF.

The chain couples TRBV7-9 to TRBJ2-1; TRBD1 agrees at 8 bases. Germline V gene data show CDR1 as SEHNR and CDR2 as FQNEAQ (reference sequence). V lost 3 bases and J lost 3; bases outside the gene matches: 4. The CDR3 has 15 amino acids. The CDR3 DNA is TGTGCCAGCAGCTTCACGGGACAGGTCTACAATGAGCAGTTCTTC. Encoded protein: CASSFTGQVYNEQFF.

The CDR3 DNA follows: TGCAGCGTTGAAGATCCCCCTGCCACAGATACGCAGTATTTT. Its protein is CSVEDPPATDTQYF. The rearrangement joins TRBV29-1 to TRBJ2-3; D unclear. V was shortened by 0 bases and J by 2 bases, with 9 bases between the two germline ends. CDR1 is SQVTM, CDR2 ANQGSEA, per germline. This CDR3 is built from 14 residues.